This section outlines one TCR beta chain sequence together with its context. The antigen this receptor binds is unknown. No base quality information exists; no much larger clone differs at one position. The germline V gene (reference sequence) gives CDR1 as LNHDA and CDR2 as SQIVND. V and J are trimmed by 3 bases and 4 bases, and the gene matches miss 4 bases of the junction. The CDR3 sequence holds 15 residues, the cysteine and phenylalanine included. The retained sequence is limited to the CDR3, 45 bases, with the frame set at the first base. The data are from a study of vaccination effects on CD4 cells after COVID-19 (dated by TCRdb to 2021 to 2024). As for the study more broadly: Two doses of either the BNT162b2 or the mRNA-1273 mRNA SARS-CoV-2 vaccine were administered to participants. The Oncomine TCR Beta short-read assay on an Illumina iSeq 100 was used to sequence cultures from other donors in the study. Altogether, around ten COVID-19 convalescent patients and several SARS-CoV-2-naive healthy vaccine recipients made up the full study. SARS-CoV-2 spike-specific CD4+ TCR repertoires were compared before and after mRNA vaccination in COVID-19 convalescent patients and in infection-naive vaccine recipients.

Summary of the overall study and its limitations: Limitations of the study were the small number of convalescent patients and the absence of early post-infection timepoints. In healthy vaccine recipients, vaccine-induced clones were almost all SARS-CoV-2 mono-reactive, with only 1 of 255 cross-reactive with common cold coronaviruses. Marked clonal contraction was observed in both infection-induced and vaccine-induced clones at late post-vaccination timepoints, consistent with waning T cell responses.

The library came from the immunoSEQ multiplex PCR assay. TCR beta CDR3 sequencing was performed on DNA from the cultured, isolated CD4+ T cells. Processing in the source paper ran as follows. The analysis removed non-productive TCR sequences, trimmed reads to the CDR3 region, and retained only CDR3s that were 7 or more amino acids long. Antigen-specific clonotypes were identified with the MANAFEST web app by comparing expansion in peptide wells against reference cultures. To count as positive, a clone had to show expansion at FDR<0.05 compared with the reference and with all other wells, an odds ratio above 5, and a frequency above 0.1% in two replicate wells. A clonotype was defined as cross-reactive if the clonotype was significantly expanded both in SARS-CoV-2 spike wells and in at least one common cold coronavirus spike condition. Levenshtein distance calculated with the stringdist R package was used to assess CDR3 similarity, and unrooted trees were constructed with ape in R 3.6.1. The source is immuneACCESS, and TCRdb retained only in-frame sequences with V and J called. Part of the clones is not carried over; for the studies checked, unresolved V genes explain less than half of this, and the remainder is unexplained. The V and J calls and clone size were taken over from that table, and D and trimming were inferred from the DNA. The sample yields roughly 50,000 clones; roughly 80% were counted once. The ten largest make up 2% to 2.5% of the sample.

In the ViraFEST assay, PBMC were stimulated with viral peptide pools, and antigen-specific CD4+ T cell clonotypes were then identified by expansion using TCR sequencing. After about 9 days of culture, CD4+ T cells were isolated with the EasySep CD4+ T cell isolation kit. Healthy vaccine recipients had no prior SARS-CoV-2 infection, confirmed by negative nucleocapsid antibodies before and after vaccination. Each well held roughly 2 million PBMC cultured in IMDM containing about 5.5% human AB serum, roughly 9.9 IU/ml IL-2 and gentamicin, along with about 9.5 ug/ml peptides. Half of the culture medium was replaced with fresh IL-2-containing medium on days 3 and 7. Unless otherwise noted, each peptide stimulation condition was cultured in triplicate wells. Using Ficoll-Paque Plus gradient centrifugation, PBMC were separated from whole blood and then either used fresh or cryopreserved at -140C. The overlapping peptide pools covered the spike proteins of SARS-CoV-2 as well as those of the common cold coronaviruses HCoV-NL63, HCoV-OC43 and HCoV-229E. Genomic DNA was extracted from cultured CD4+ T cells with the QIAamp micro DNA kit.

This receptor was identified in a human donor who received a COVID-19 vaccine. Sequences were derived from CD4+ T cells from PBMCs cultured with HCoV-229E spike peptides, sampled before COVID-19 vaccination. The meaning of the sample's cell subset or site label: HCoV-229E spike overlapping peptide pool stimulation. The chain uses TRBV19 and TRBJ2-5, with 11 middle bases fitting TRBD2. The nucleotide sequence reads TGTGCCAGTAGTATCCTAGCGGGGGGCAGAGAGACCCAGTACTTC. This sequence encodes CASSILAGGRETQYF.